This is a list of T cell receptor beta chains from one sample in a study of T cell responses to AZD1222 COVID-19 vaccine. Only in-frame clones appear in the TCRdb table, and some are missing; sequencing was by immunoSEQ multiplex PCR. In the table there are under 150,000 clones, 85% to 95% of which are singletons. This specimen was peripheral blood, taken on day 0 of AZD1222 vaccination. The receptors were gathered from an adult in good health. Both conserved end residues are part of each CDR3. Each record gives: clone size, V gene, J gene, D gene, CDR3 DNA, CDR3 protein. D genes are given only for firm matches. Expanded clones get a size class; other rows say once, few or many, or leave the size out.

>-|TRBV2|TRBJ1-2|TRBD1
TGTGCCATCTCAGACAGGGGTAAAGGCTACACCTTC
CAISDRGKGYTF
>once|TRBV5-1|TRBJ1-1|-
TGCGCCAGCAGCCCGGCGGTGGCCCCCACTGAAGCTTTCTTT
CASSPAVAPTEAFF
>-|TRBV5-1|TRBJ2-1|-
TGCGCCAGCAGCTTGGGCTCAGGGAATGAGCAGTTCTTC
CASSLGSGNEQFF
>-|TRBV12-3/TRBV12-4|TRBJ1-6|-
TGTGCCAGCAGTTTCGGGAATTCACCCCTCCACTTT
CASSFGNSPLHF
>-|TRBV5-5|TRBJ1-1|-
TGTGCCAGCAGCCTGGAAGGTAGCACTGAAGCTTTCTTT
CASSLEGSTEAFF
>-|TRBV15|TRBJ1-3|-
TGTGCCACCAGCAGAGGTTGGGGGGGCTCTGGAAACACCATATATTTT
CATSRGWGGSGNTIYF
>few|TRBV5-6|TRBJ1-2|-
TGTGCCAGCAGCTTGGCCAAGGGGCAGCGCTACACCTTC
CASSLAKGQRYTF
>-|TRBV5-1|TRBJ2-2|-
TGCGCCAGCAGCTTGGGGTCATCGAACACCGGGGAGCTGTTTTTT
CASSLGSSNTGELFF
>-|TRBV5-6|TRBJ2-1|-
TGTGCCAGCAGCCGACGTGGGTACGAGCAGTTCTTC
CASSRRGYEQFF
>-|TRBV5-6|TRBJ1-2|-
TGTGCCAGCAGCTTGGAGTCCTATAGGCCCAAGATCTATGGCTACACCTTC
CASSLESYRPKIYGYTF
>-|TRBV3-1/TRBV3-2|TRBJ2-1|-
-
CASSSFGVAGGSVEFF
>-|TRBV24-1|TRBJ2-1|TRBD2
TGTGCCACCAGTACCGGGAGGGGGGGCTACAATGAGCAGTTCTTC
CATSTGRGGYNEQFF
>-|TRBV3-1/TRBV3-2|TRBJ1-3|-
TGTGCCAGCAGCCAACACGCGGGAAGGATCTCTGGAAACACCATATATTTT
CASSQHAGRISGNTIYF
>once|TRBV20-1|TRBJ2-7|-
TGCAGTGCTAGAGATCCCCACGAGCAGTACTTC
CSARDPHEQYF